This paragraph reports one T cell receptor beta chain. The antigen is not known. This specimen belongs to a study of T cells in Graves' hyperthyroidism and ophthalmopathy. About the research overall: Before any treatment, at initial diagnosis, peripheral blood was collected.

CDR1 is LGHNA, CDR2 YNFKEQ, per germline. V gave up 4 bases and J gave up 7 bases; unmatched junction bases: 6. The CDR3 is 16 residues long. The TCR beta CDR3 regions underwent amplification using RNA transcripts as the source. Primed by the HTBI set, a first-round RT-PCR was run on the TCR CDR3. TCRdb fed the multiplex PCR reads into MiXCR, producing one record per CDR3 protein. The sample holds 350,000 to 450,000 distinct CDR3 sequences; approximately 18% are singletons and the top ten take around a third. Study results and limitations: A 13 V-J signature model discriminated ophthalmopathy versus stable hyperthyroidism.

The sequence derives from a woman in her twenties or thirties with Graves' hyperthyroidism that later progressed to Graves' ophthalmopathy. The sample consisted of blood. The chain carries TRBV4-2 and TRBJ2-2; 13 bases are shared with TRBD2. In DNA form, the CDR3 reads TGTGCCAGCAGCCCCGGACTAGCGGGAGAGGGCGGGGAGCTGTTTTTT. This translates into CASSPGLAGEGGELFF.